What follows are 26 T cell receptor beta chains derived from one specimen sequenced in a study of blood T cell repertoires in COVID-19. Only in-frame clones appear in the TCRdb table, and some are missing; sequencing was by immunoSEQ multiplex PCR. The repertoire consists of roughly 400,000 clones, with 70% to 90% occurring once and the leading ten covering 1.4%. Sequenced input: PBMCs or T cells enriched from blood (not recorded which). The source of these receptors is a woman aged 18-29 years who had been exposed to COVID-19.

CDR3 in DNA: TGCGCCAGCAGCCAAGTCGGGGACTACGATTGGGGTAGCTCCTACGAGCAGTACTTC. Translated: CASSQVGDYDWGSSYEQYF. The chain joins TRBV4-1 to TRBJ2-7, with 7 positions matching TRBD2. From germline, CDR1 is MGHRA and CDR2 YSYEKL. V shed 1 base and J 0 bases; nucleotides not matched to a gene: 15. CDR3 length: 19 amino acids.

The chain uses TRBV6-9 and TRBJ2-2; TRBD1 matches at 9 bases. This CDR3 spans 16 amino acids. CDR1 is MNHGY and CDR2 is SVAAGI in the germline V gene. The trim removed 10 bases at V and 6 bases at J, leaving 15 bases unmatched. The CDR3, as DNA: TGTGCCACCGAAGGAAGGACAGGGGTGTTCGCCGGGGAGCTGTTTTTT. Its translation: CATEGRTGVFAGELFF.

V gene TRBV27 combines with J gene TRBJ2-7, with 7 bases aligning to TRBD1. Trimming at V came to 4 bases and at J to 7 bases, leaving 13 bases not matched to a gene. Germline-derived CDR1 and CDR2 are MNHEY and SMNVEV (reference sequence). The CDR3 consists of 15 residues. The CDR3 sequence: CASSSRQGWSGEQYF. As DNA, the CDR3 is TGTGCCAGCAGTTCAAGACAGGGCTGGTCGGGAGAGCAGTACTTC.

The J gene is TRBJ1-1, the V gene TRBV4-3; D may be TRBD1 (5 bases). CDR1 and CDR2 from the germline V gene are LGHNA and YSLEER. The CDR3 is made up of 13 amino acids. Trimming left V 5 bases short and J 0 bases short, with 7 bases between. The CDR3, as DNA: TGCGCCAGCAGCGGGGGGGTGAACACTGAAGCTTTCTTT. It translates to CASSGGVNTEAFF.

This clone appeared once. CDR3 sequence reads: CASFRGEQYF. DNA for the CDR3: TGTGCCAGCTTCAGGGGCGAGCAGTACTTC. The rearrangement links TRBV28 to TRBJ2-7; D possibly corresponds to TRBD1 (6 bases). The CDR3 consists of 10 residues. The V and J ends lost 8 bases and 6 bases respectively, with 8 bases between them. CDR1 and CDR2 from the germline V gene are MDHEN and SYDVKM.

The V and J genes are TRBV7-9 and TRBJ1-2, with a weak D call TRBD1 (6 bases). The CDR3 length is 13 residues. Germline loops: CDR1 SEHNR, CDR2 FQNEAQ (reference sequence). V lost 5 bases and J 2 bases, leaving 9 bases between the germline ends. The CDR3 spells CASSHTGNYGYTF. CDR3 DNA: TGTGCCAGCAGCCATACAGGGAACTATGGCTACACCTTC.

The J gene is TRBJ1-5, the V gene TRBV2; 7 bases align to TRBD1. Germline CDR1 and CDR2: SNHLY and FYNNEI. Germline trimming cut 4 bases from V and 5 bases from J; bases unmatched to any gene: 2. The CDR3 is 13 amino acids. The DNA for the CDR3 is TGTGCCAGCAGTGCACAGGGGCATCAGCCCCAGCATTTT. Encoded protein: CASSAQGHQPQHF.

This sequence joins TRBV3-1 (or the pseudogene TRBV3-2) and TRBJ1-5; 7 nucleotides align to TRBD1. Germline CDR1 and CDR2: LGHDT and YNNKEL (reference sequence). The CDR3 is 14 amino acids. J gave up 7 bases and V 4 bases, and 7 bases lay outside the gene matches. The CDR3 DNA sequence: TGTGCCAGCAGCCCCGGACAGGTTGGGCAGCCCCAGCATTTT. Encoded protein: CASSPGQVGQPQHF.

On this clone itself: At one end the junction does not follow the germline gene, possibly because of a read error. The chain links TRBV12-3 or TRBV12-4 to TRBJ2-5; tentative D call: TRBD2 (6 bases). This CDR3 spans 13 amino acids. The CDR3 region has the DNA TGTGCCAGCCGTTTGCGGGGCCAAGAGACCCAGTACTTC. It codes for CASRLRGQETQYF.

V usage is TRBV28 and J usage is TRBJ2-7; TRBD1 matches 7 bases. The germline CDR1 and CDR2 sequences are MDHEN and SYDVKM. The CDR3 covers 12 residues. V shed 5 bases, J shed 7 bases, and the junction held 5 bases outside the gene matches. The CDR3 here is CASSTGTAEQYF. CDR3 nucleotide sequence: TGTGCCAGCAGTACAGGGACAGCGGAGCAGTACTTC.

The rearrangement uses TRBV15 and TRBJ2-6; the D is unclear. The CDR3 loop spans 15 amino acids. CDR1 is LNHNV and CDR2 is YYDKDF in the germline V gene (reference sequence). The V end lost 3 bases, the J end lost 1 base, and 7 bases lay between the germline ends. CDR3 loop: CATSSTRSGANVLTF. CDR3 DNA: TGTGCCACCAGCAGCACCCGGTCTGGGGCCAACGTCCTGACTTTC.

CDR3 in amino acids: CASLSQTTNYGYTF. As DNA, the CDR3 is TGTGCCAGCCTTAGCCAAACTACTAACTATGGCTACACCTTC. J is TRBJ1-2 and V is TRBV6-5; no clear D. Deletions cut 8 bases from V and 0 bases from J, with 13 bases between. This CDR3 is built from 14 residues. CDR1 is MNHEY and CDR2 is SVGAGI in the germline V gene.

This clone was recorded only once. The genes are TRBV18 and TRBJ1-4; TRBD1 agrees at 7 bases. CDR3 length: 17 residues. The V gene end was trimmed by 3 bases and the J gene end by 5 bases; junction bases not matched to a gene: 12. Germline CDR1 is KGHSH and CDR2 is LQKENI. For the CDR3, the DNA is TGTGCCAGCTCACCTTACGGACAGGCCGGAGGGAATGAAAAACTGTTTTTT. This sequence encodes CASSPYGQAGGNEKLFF.

The V gene is TRBV6-1, the J gene TRBJ1-5, with unresolved D. The CDR3 contains 15 residues. Germline CDR1 is MNHNS and CDR2 is SASEGT. V was trimmed by 8 bases and J by 2 bases, leaving 16 bases between them. The CDR3 protein is CASASTREGNQPQHF. Here the CDR3 DNA reads TGTGCCAGCGCCTCAACCCGGGAGGGCAATCAGCCCCAGCATTTT.

This clone was seen a single time. The gene calls are TRBV10-2 and TRBJ2-3, with 8 bases lining up with TRBD2. The CDR3 is 16 residues long. J gave up 4 bases and V 8 bases, and 14 bases lay outside the gene matches. The germline CDR1 and CDR2 sequences are WSHSY and SAAADI. This CDR3 is CASGVLSGGPPDTQYF. As DNA, the CDR3 is TGCGCCAGCGGGGTGCTTTCGGGAGGGCCTCCAGATACGCAGTATTTT.

The chain carries TRBV7-2 and TRBJ2-5, with 8 bases matching TRBD1. The CDR3 contains 14 residues. The V and J ends lost 8 bases and 2 bases, in that order; junction bases with no gene match: 7. In germline, CDR1 is SGHTA, CDR2 FQGNSA. CDR3 region: CASSRTGTQETQYF. CDR3 coding DNA: TGTGCCAGCTCTCGGACAGGGACGCAAGAGACCCAGTACTTC.

J is TRBJ1-1 and V is TRBV7-9; D remains unclear. The CDR3 is 14 residues long. Germline assignment: CDR1 SEHNR and CDR2 FQNEAQ (reference sequence). The germline V and J ends were trimmed by 5 bases and 1 base, with 11 bases remaining between them. The CDR3 coding sequence is TGTGCCAGCAGCCCCCCAGGTGAGAACACTGAAGCTTTCTTT. This gives the protein CASSPPGENTEAFF.

The sample holds a few counts of this clone. The chain employs TRBV7-8 and TRBJ2-7, with 10 bases lining up with TRBD2. Germline V gene sequence: CDR1 SGHVS, CDR2 FQNEAQ. This CDR3 contains 16 residues. The J segment lost 6 bases and the V segment lost 2 bases, leaving 10 bases of the junction unmatched. CDR3 bases: TGTGCCAGCAGCTTATGGGAGCTAGCGGGAGCCAGCGAGCAGTACTTC. Translation gives CASSLWELAGASEQYF.

This sequence joins TRBV19 and TRBJ1-2; D unclear. CDR3 length: 11 residues. Germline V lookup: CDR1 LNHDA, CDR2 SQIVND (reference sequence). V shed 10 bases and J shed 4 bases, with 10 bases lying between them. CDR3 DNA: TGTGCCACTAACCGGGGCTATGGCTACACCTTC. It yields the protein CATNRGYGYTF.

The chain uses TRBV27 and TRBJ2-7; 10 nucleotides line up with TRBD1. Germline V lookup: CDR1 MNHEY, CDR2 SMNVEV (reference sequence). This CDR3 comprises 14 residues. J lost 5 bases, V lost 3 bases, and 4 bases had no gene match. CDR3 region: CASSLGQGLNEQYF. The DNA of the CDR3 is TGTGCCAGCAGTTTGGGACAGGGGCTAAACGAGCAGTACTTC.

This chain links TRBV29-1 with TRBJ2-7, with a possible D match to TRBD1 (6 bases). Germline CDR1 SQVTM, CDR2 ANQGSEA. Trimming stripped 2 bases from V and 6 bases from J, with 23 bases between. The CDR3 totals 16 residues. The CDR3, as DNA: TGCAGCGTTGAAAAGACAGGATCCGGTATCACTACCGAGCAGTACTTC. It encodes CSVEKTGSGITTEQYF.

V usage is TRBV27 and J usage is TRBJ1-3, with TRBD1 matching 9 bases. Germline-derived CDR1 and CDR2 are MNHEY and SMNVEV (reference sequence). The CDR3 spans 15 residues. Trimming cost V 5 bases and J 3 bases; bases outside gene matches: 5. This CDR3 reads CASSRRTGVGNTIYF. Written as DNA, the CDR3 is TGTGCCAGCAGTAGAAGGACAGGGGTTGGAAACACCATATATTTT.

V usage is TRBV10-3 and J usage is TRBJ1-5, with D possibly being TRBD1 (5 bases). V was pared by 3 bases and J by 2 bases, with 5 bases between. The CDR3 spans 13 residues. CDR1 is ENHRY and CDR2 is SYGVKD in the germline V gene. The CDR3 nucleotides are TGTGCCATCAGTGAACAGGGCAATCAGCCCCAGCATTTT. Translation: CAISEQGNQPQHF.

CDR3 sequence (DNA): TGTGCCAGCAGCTTAATCAGCGGGGGGCCCTCGAACACCGGGGAGCTGTTTTTT. It specifies CASSLISGGPSNTGELFF. V and J are TRBV7-6 and TRBJ2-2; 9 positions agree with TRBD2. The CDR3 sequence is 18 residues long. V dropped 2 bases and J dropped 0; count of bases not matched to a gene: 7. CDR1 and CDR2 from the germline V gene are SGHVS and FNYEAQ.

This chain joins TRBV6-5 and TRBJ1-6; D remains ambiguous. The CDR3 consists of 14 residues. Germline CDR1 and CDR2: MNHEY and SVGAGI. Between the trimmed V and J ends, which lost 5 bases and 10 bases, there was a span of 15 bases. DNA for the CDR3: TGTGCCAGCAGTCTAGAACGAGATCGGTCACCCCTCCACTTT. The encoded protein is CASSLERDRSPLHF.

The chain recombines TRBV25-1 with TRBJ2-7; possible D gene TRBD2, 5 bases. The CDR3 has 15 residues. In germline, CDR1 is MGHDK, CDR2 SYGVNS. With 3 bases removed from V and 4 bases from J, the gap between germline ends came to 16 bases. The CDR3: CASSDRIGVPYEQYF. The CDR3 DNA reads TGTGCCAGCAGTGATCGAATCGGGGTTCCTTACGAGCAGTACTTC.